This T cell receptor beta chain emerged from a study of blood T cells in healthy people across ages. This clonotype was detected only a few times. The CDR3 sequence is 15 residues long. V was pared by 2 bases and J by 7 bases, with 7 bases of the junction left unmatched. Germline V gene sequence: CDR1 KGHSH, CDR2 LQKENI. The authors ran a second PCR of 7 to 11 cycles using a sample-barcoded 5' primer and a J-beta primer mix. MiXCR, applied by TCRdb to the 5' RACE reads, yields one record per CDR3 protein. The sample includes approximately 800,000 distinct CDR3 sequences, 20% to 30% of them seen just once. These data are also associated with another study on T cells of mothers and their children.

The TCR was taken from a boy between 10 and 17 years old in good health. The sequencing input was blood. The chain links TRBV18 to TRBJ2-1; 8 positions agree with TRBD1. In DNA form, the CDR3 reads TGTGCCAGCTCACCATCAGGGGGCGCGAGGAATGAGCAGTTCTTC. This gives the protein CASSPSGGARNEQFF.